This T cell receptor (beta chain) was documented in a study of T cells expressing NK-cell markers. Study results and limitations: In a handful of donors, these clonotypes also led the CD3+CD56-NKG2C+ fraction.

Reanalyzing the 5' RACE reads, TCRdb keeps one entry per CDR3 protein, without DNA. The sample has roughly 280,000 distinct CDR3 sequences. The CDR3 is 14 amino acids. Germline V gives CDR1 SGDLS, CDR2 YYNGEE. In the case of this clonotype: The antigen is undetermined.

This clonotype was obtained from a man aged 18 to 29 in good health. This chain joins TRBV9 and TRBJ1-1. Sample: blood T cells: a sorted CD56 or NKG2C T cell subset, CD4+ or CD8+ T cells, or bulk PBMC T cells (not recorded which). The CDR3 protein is CASSVLLGTTEAFF.